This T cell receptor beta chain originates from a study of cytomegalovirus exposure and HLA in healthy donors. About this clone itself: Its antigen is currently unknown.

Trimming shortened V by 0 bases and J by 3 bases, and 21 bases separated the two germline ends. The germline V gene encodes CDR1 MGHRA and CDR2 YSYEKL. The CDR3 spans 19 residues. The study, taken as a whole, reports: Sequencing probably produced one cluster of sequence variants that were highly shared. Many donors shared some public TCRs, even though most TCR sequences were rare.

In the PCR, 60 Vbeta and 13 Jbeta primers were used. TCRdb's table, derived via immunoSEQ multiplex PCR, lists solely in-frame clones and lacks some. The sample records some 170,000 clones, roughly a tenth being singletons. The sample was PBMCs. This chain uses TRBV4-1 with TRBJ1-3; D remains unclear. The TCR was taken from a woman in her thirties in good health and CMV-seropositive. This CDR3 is CASSQDSMTEWRGGNTIYF. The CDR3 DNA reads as TGCGCCAGCAGCCAAGATTCTATGACTGAGTGGCGGGGTGGAAACACCATATATTTT.